Below are 22 T cell receptor beta chains sequenced from a single sample in a study of blood T cell repertoires in COVID-19 (dated by TCRdb to about 2020). Library preparation was by the immunoSEQ multiplex PCR assay. TCRdb provides this immuneACCESS table in a form limited to in-frame rearrangements. Some clones are lacking; in checked studies, under half of them reflect an unresolved V gene, and why the rest are absent is not known. The sample table lists about 48,000 clones, about nine tenths of them with a count of one. Of the sample, roughly a quarter is held by the ten largest clones. The sample taken for sequencing was peripheral blood. Receptors were obtained from an elderly woman with acute or convalescent COVID-19.

This chain joins TRBV2 and TRBJ2-5; weak D call: TRBD2 (6 bases). The CDR3 consists of 15 residues. CDR1 is SNHLY and CDR2 is FYNNEI in the germline V gene. The V gene lost 8 bases and the J gene lost 10 bases, with 26 bases spanning the gap. In DNA form, the CDR3 reads TGTGCCAGCGTCCTATCGGCGTCACCGGGGGTGGGCCAGTACTTC. This translates into CASVLSASPGVGQYF.

This chain uses TRBV19 with TRBJ2-5; the D gene is possibly TRBD2 (7 bases). CDR3 length: 16 residues. Germline V gene data show CDR1 as LNHDA and CDR2 as SQIVND (reference sequence). Trimming shortened V by 3 bases and J by 4 bases, and 18 bases separated the two germline ends. The CDR3 sequence is CASSIGGAGSGETQYF. The CDR3 nucleotides are TGTGCCAGTAGTATTGGGGGGGCAGGCAGCGGAGAGACCCAGTACTTC.

The chain couples TRBV6-6 to TRBJ2-2; TRBD2 is a possible D gene (6 bases). V dropped 7 bases and J dropped 5 bases, with 14 bases sitting between them. The CDR3 is made up of 14 amino acids. From germline, CDR1 is MNHNY and CDR2 SVGAGI (reference sequence). The CDR3: CASTRDRGTGELFF. CDR3 DNA: TGTGCCAGCACCAGGGACCGGGGGACCGGGGAGCTGTTTTTT.

This clone was found once. J is TRBJ2-3 and V is TRBV7-9; 8 bases are a match to TRBD1. The CDR3 totals 14 residues. Per germline, CDR1 SEHNR and CDR2 FQNEAQ (reference sequence). Trimming cost V 5 bases and J 2 bases; bases outside gene matches: 3. CDR3 sequence: CASSEDRDTDTQYF. The CDR3 coding sequence is TGTGCCAGCAGCGAGGACAGGGACACAGATACGCAGTATTTT.

The V and J genes are TRBV5-6 and TRBJ1-1, with unresolved D. V was cut by 4 bases and J by 2 bases, with 15 bases left in between. The CDR3 covers 15 residues. Looked up from germline, CDR1 is SGHDT and CDR2 is YYEEEE. CDR3 residues: CASSLISLLNTEAFF. CDR3 DNA sequence: TGTGCCAGCAGCCTAATAAGTCTCCTAAACACTGAAGCTTTCTTT.

The rearrangement joins TRBV5-4 to TRBJ1-2, with 8 bases matching TRBD1. The CDR3 totals 16 residues. Germline V lookup: CDR1 SGHNT, CDR2 YYREEE (reference sequence). Losses at the gene ends were 5 bases for V and 2 bases for J; bases not matched to a gene: 11. The chain's CDR3 is CASRLGQGGTNYGYTF. The CDR3 bases are TGTGCCAGCAGACTCGGACAGGGCGGAACCAACTATGGCTACACCTTC.

The chain recombines TRBV5-8 with TRBJ1-4; the D gene is possibly TRBD1 (6 bases). Germline V lookup: CDR1 SGHTS, CDR2 YDEGEE. The V gene lost 4 bases and the J gene lost 8 bases, with 18 bases spanning the gap. This CDR3 has 15 residues. In DNA, the CDR3 is TGTGCCAGCAGCCCTCCCAGGGGAGGGAGAGAAAAACTGTTTTTT. Protein: CASSPPRGGREKLFF.

This chain links TRBV5-1 with TRBJ2-5, with D perhaps TRBD1 (6 bases). V lost 0 bases and J 6 bases, leaving 15 bases between the germline ends. Germline loops: CDR1 SGHRS, CDR2 YFSETQ. This CDR3 region has 15 residues. The CDR3 protein is CASSLDGDIPQTQYF. CDR3 coding DNA: TGCGCCAGCAGCTTGGACGGGGACATCCCACAGACCCAGTACTTC.

This chain connects TRBV2 to TRBJ2-2; 12 bases fit TRBD2. Trimming took 7 bases from V and 0 from J; bases not matched to a gene: 3. The CDR3 spans 16 residues. Looked up from germline, CDR1 is SNHLY and CDR2 is FYNNEI. The CDR3 region has the DNA TGTGCCAGCAAACTAGCGGGGGGCGCGAACACCGGGGAGCTGTTTTTT. Protein: CASKLAGGANTGELFF.

This rearrangement joins TRBV10-3 to TRBJ2-1; D is possibly TRBD1 (5 bases). Germline CDR1 is ENHRY and CDR2 is SYGVKD. V lost 1 base, J lost 8 bases, and 9 bases lay in between. This CDR3 contains 13 residues. CDR3 sequence reads: CAISEYTGDEQFF. CDR3 in DNA: TGTGCCATCAGTGAGTATACAGGAGATGAGCAGTTCTTC.

The gene calls are TRBV30 and TRBJ1-1; D is perhaps TRBD1 (6 bases). Germline CDR1 reads GTSNPN; CDR2 reads SVGIG (reference sequence). The germline V and J ends were trimmed by 3 bases and 1 base, with 9 bases remaining between them. This CDR3 comprises 13 residues. Here the CDR3 reads CAWSGQQNTEAFF. The CDR3 bases are TGTGCCTGGAGCGGACAGCAGAACACTGAAGCTTTCTTT.

This clone was counted once. The rearrangement joins TRBV19 to TRBJ1-5, with D perhaps TRBD1 (6 bases). V was trimmed by 2 bases and J by 2 bases, leaving 13 bases between them. CDR1 is LNHDA and CDR2 is SQIVND in the germline V gene (reference sequence). The CDR3 sequence is 16 residues long. The CDR3 is CASSIKGGIRNQPQHF. The CDR3 DNA sequence: TGTGCCAGTAGTATAAAGGGGGGGATTCGCAATCAGCCCCAGCATTTT.

J is TRBJ2-5 and V is TRBV7-2; TRBD2 agrees at 8 bases. V lost 1 base, J lost 9 bases, and 10 bases stayed unmatched. This CDR3 has 15 amino acids. Germline-derived CDR1 and CDR2 are SGHTA and FQGNSA. This chain's CDR3 is CASSLELAASAAQYF. CDR3 sequence (DNA): TGTGCCAGCAGCTTAGAACTAGCGGCCTCCGCGGCCCAGTACTTC.

This clone was seen a handful of times. The genes are TRBV6-5 and TRBJ1-1, with D perhaps TRBD1 (6 bases). The CDR3 totals 13 residues. Trimming took 7 bases from V and 6 from J, leaving 15 bases between them. The germline gives CDR1 MNHEY, CDR2 SVGAGI. CDR3 DNA sequence: TGTGCCAGCAACCACAGGGAACGAGCTGAAGCTTTCTTT. Its translation is CASNHRERAEAFF.

This clone was seen just once. The chain carries TRBV18 and TRBJ2-7, with TRBD2 identical over 8 bases. This CDR3 comprises 17 residues. J lost 8 bases, V lost 1 base, and 16 bases had no gene match. Looked up from germline, CDR1 is KGHSH and CDR2 is LQKENI. DNA of the CDR3: TGTGCCAGCTCACCACGGGACGGACCTACGAGCGGGAGAAAGCAGTACTTC. Residues: CASSPRDGPTSGRKQYF.

V and J are TRBV15 and TRBJ2-3, with D possibly being TRBD2 (7 bases). This CDR3 has 18 residues. Trimming cost V 3 bases and J 0 bases, with 19 bases left between them. Germline V gene lookup returns CDR1 LNHNV and CDR2 YYDKDF (reference sequence). In DNA form, the CDR3 reads TGTGCCACCAGCAGGGGTCGGCGGGGGCCAACTAGCACAGATACGCAGTATTTT. This codes for CATSRGRRGPTSTDTQYF. Full variable domain (rest looked up from reference TRBV15 and TRBJ2-3): DAMVIQNPRYQVTQFGKPVTLSCSQTLNHNVMYWYQQKSSQAPKLLFHYYDKDFNNEADTPDNFQSRRPNTSFCFLDIRSPGLGDTAMYLCATSRGRRGPTSTDTQYFGPGTRLTVL.

This sequence joins TRBV3-1 (or the pseudogene TRBV3-2) and TRBJ1-2; D is unresolved. The V and J ends lost 3 bases and 4 bases respectively, with 12 bases between them. Germline V CDR1 and CDR2: LGHDT, YNNKEL (reference sequence). CDR3 length equals 14 residues. The CDR3: CASSQAGGGYGYTF. CDR3 coding DNA: TGTGCCAGCAGCCAGGCGGGCGGAGGCTATGGCTACACCTTC.

The genes are TRBV3-1 (or the pseudogene TRBV3-2) and TRBJ2-2; TRBD2 matches 9 bases. This CDR3 spans 19 amino acids. CDR1 LGHDT and CDR2 YNNKEL come from the germline V gene (reference sequence). V was clipped by 0 bases and J by 1 base; unmatched bases: 9. The CDR3 spells CASSQEMVAGAWNTGELFF. The CDR3 coding sequence is TGTGCCAGCAGCCAAGAGATGGTAGCGGGGGCCTGGAACACCGGGGAGCTGTTTTTT.

The chain employs TRBV5-1 and TRBJ2-1; 9 nucleotides line up with TRBD1. The CDR3 totals 15 residues. After removal of 3 bases from V and 3 bases from J, the junction contained 4 bases not matched to a gene. Germline loops: CDR1 SGHRS, CDR2 YFSETQ. This CDR3 reads CASSSTGGNYNEQFF. The DNA of the CDR3 is TGCGCCAGCAGCTCCACAGGGGGCAACTACAATGAGCAGTTCTTC.

The J gene is TRBJ1-2, the V gene TRBV18, with D possibly being TRBD1 (5 bases). This CDR3 is built from 15 residues. The germline V gene encodes CDR1 KGHSH and CDR2 LQKENI. The ends were cut back, 6 bases at V and 2 bases at J, with 16 bases in the middle. Written as DNA, the CDR3 is TGTGCCAGCTCCGTAGAGGGGCGGGGAAACTATGGCTACACCTTC. This sequence encodes CASSVEGRGNYGYTF.

The rearrangement uses TRBV10-3 and TRBJ1-2; TRBD1 agrees at 8 bases. The CDR3 length is 13 residues. Germline lookup yields CDR1 ENHRY and CDR2 SYGVKD. V trimming: 4 bases; J trimming: 3 bases; junction bases outside the gene matches: 1. The CDR3: CAISAGQDYGYTF. In DNA, the CDR3 is TGTGCCATCAGTGCGGGACAGGACTATGGCTACACCTTC.

On this clone: Germline is not matched at one junction end, which may reflect a read error. The V call is TRBV6-5, the J call TRBJ1-1; D remains ambiguous. The length of the CDR3 is 15 residues. Germline assignment: CDR1 MNHEY and CDR2 SVGAGI. The CDR3 region has the DNA TGTGCCAGCAGTTACAGTAGGCGCCGGAACAGTGAAGCTTTCTTT. It encodes CASSYSRRRNSEAFF.